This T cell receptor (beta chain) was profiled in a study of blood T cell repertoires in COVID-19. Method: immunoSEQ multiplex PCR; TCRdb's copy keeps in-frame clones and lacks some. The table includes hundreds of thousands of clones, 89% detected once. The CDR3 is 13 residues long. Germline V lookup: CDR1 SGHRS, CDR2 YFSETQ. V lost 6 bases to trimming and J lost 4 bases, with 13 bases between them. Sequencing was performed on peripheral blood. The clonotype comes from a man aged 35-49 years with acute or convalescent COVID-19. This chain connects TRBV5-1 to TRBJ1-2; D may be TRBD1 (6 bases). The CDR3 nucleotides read TGCGCCAGCACACAGGGCGCTGCCTATGGCTACACCTTC. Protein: CASTQGAAYGYTF.